This T cell receptor (beta chain) was sequenced for a study of CD8 T cells in ankylosing spondylitis (dated by TCRdb to the late 2010s). About the full investigation: To find TCR variants linked to disease, the study profiled T cell receptor beta repertoires in ankylosing spondylitis patients and healthy donors. The full study cohort comprised 25 ankylosing spondylitis patients and approximately 100 healthy donors. Peripheral blood samples were taken, and synovial fluid was additionally collected from ankylosing spondylitis patients.

Here is what the overall study found, with its caveats: Some of the motif variants had been reported before in the synovial fluid and blood of reactive arthritis patients, a finding that suggests common disease-initiation mechanisms. According to the report, matched synovial fluid samples from ankylosing spondylitis patients were significantly enriched for the disease-linked clones. The disease-linked clones showed a CD8+ phenotype and occurred at relatively low frequencies in peripheral blood. Blood from ankylosing spondylitis patients appeared to be characterized by a TCR beta motif made up of 8 or 9 highly homologous amino acid variants.

The data were produced on an Illumina HiSeq 2500. TCR beta libraries were prepared by quantitative 5'-RACE with molecular barcodes. Per the original workflow: To identify disease-linked TCR variants, a new computational method was used, one built on a probabilistic model of VDJ rearrangement. TCRdb passed the public sequencing reads through fastp at Q25 and MiXCR, retaining productive beta sequences. Each CDR3 protein appears once, grouped with its most common genes and DNA. None of the V and J calls come from the authors' own analysis; TCRdb made them. The sample table shows 700,000 or so distinct CDR3 sequences, and 19% are seen once. The ten largest clones take up 15% to 20% of the sample. V is cut by 6 bases and J by 4 bases, and the space between the germline ends is 13 bases. Taken from cysteine to phenylalanine, the CDR3 has 14 residues. Only CDR3 DNA remains: 42 bases, in frame from the first base. In the germline V gene, CDR1 corresponds to MGHDK and CDR2 to SYGVNS.

This clonotype came up a few times. The antigen this receptor binds is unknown. No base-level quality is on record; no much larger clone is a single base apart. Sequences were obtained from blood, either unsorted or a sorted T cell fraction (not recorded which). The rearrangement combines TRBV25-1 with TRBJ2-1, and the D gene may be TRBD1, 6 bases matching. This clonotype was sampled from a male donor with ankylosing spondylitis. The CDR3 protein: CASRPRGGYNEQFF. Read as DNA, the sequence is TGTGCCAGCAGACCTCGAGGGGGTTACAATGAGCAGTTCTTC.